Listed here are 9 T cell receptor beta chains from one sample, sequenced in a study of neurological immune-mediated disorders (dated by TCRdb to the late 2010s). The library was produced with 5' RACE. TCRdb names Illumina HiSeq 2500 as the instrument used. The public reads were run again by TCRdb, first through fastp at Q25 and then through MiXCR, and only productive beta chains were kept. Each record represents a unique CDR3 protein, reported with the most common genes and DNA among its rows. Across this sample there are more than 70,000 distinct CDR3 sequences, with roughly a tenth seen only once. 9.5% to 10% of the sample lies in the top ten. This specimen's time point label, interpreted: longitudinal time-point 1 (baseline). Source material: PBMCs. The receptors come from a man aged 30-40 years in good health.

This clonotype was detected ten times or more. CDR3 sequence (DNA): TGCGCCAGCAGCATCCGGGACACCGGGGAGCTGTTTTTT. Its translation is CASSIRDTGELFF. The chain uses TRBV5-1 and TRBJ2-2; D is unclear. The CDR3 sequence is 13 residues long. Germline V CDR1 and CDR2: SGHRS, YFSETQ. V was trimmed by 4 bases and J by 3 bases, leaving 7 bases between them.

This clonotype was recorded many times. V and J are TRBV7-6 and TRBJ2-5; no definite D call. The CDR3 has 16 residues. In germline, CDR1 is SGHVS, CDR2 FNYEAQ. The V and J ends lost 2 bases and 1 base respectively, with 14 bases between them. Written as DNA, the CDR3 is TGTGCCAGCAGCTTAATGTCTATCTCTTTCCAAGAGACCCAGTACTTC. Translation gives CASSLMSISFQETQYF.

This clonotype was detected many times. This rearrangement joins TRBV6-5 to TRBJ1-1; D remains ambiguous. V lost 7 bases and J 4 bases, leaving 7 bases between the germline ends. This CDR3 is built from 11 residues. Germline V CDR1 and CDR2: MNHEY, SVGAGI. The CDR3 nucleotides are TGTGCCAGCAATGTGGGCACTGAAGCTTTCTTT. Translation: CASNVGTEAFF.

This clonotype was recorded at least ten times. The chain uses TRBV3-1 and TRBJ2-7; D uncertain. This CDR3 has 14 amino acids. The V gene lost 0 bases and the J gene lost 4 bases, with 10 bases spanning the gap. The germline CDR1 and CDR2 sequences are LGHDT and YNNKEL (reference sequence). This chain's CDR3 is CASSQDQLIYEQYF. The CDR3 nucleotides read TGTGCCAGCAGCCAAGACCAACTCATATACGAGCAGTACTTC.

This clonotype was observed at least ten times. The CDR3 DNA follows: TGTGCCAGCAGCAGGGGACTAGCTGAGGAGACCCAGTACTTC. It translates to CASSRGLAEETQYF. This chain links TRBV7-9 with TRBJ2-5; 9 bases line up with TRBD2. This CDR3 spans 14 amino acids. In germline, CDR1 is SEHNR, CDR2 FQNEAQ (reference sequence). The V and J ends lost 5 bases and 5 bases, in that order; junction bases with no gene match: 6.

This clonotype was counted at least ten times. V gene TRBV29-1 combines with J gene TRBJ2-5; a weak D match, TRBD1 (5 bases). There are 12 residues in the CDR3. Germline assignment: CDR1 SQVTM and CDR2 ANQGSEA. The V and J ends lost 1 base and 4 bases respectively, with 7 bases between them. The CDR3, as DNA: TGCAGCGTTGAAGGGCAGGGAGAGACCCAGTACTTC. Encoded protein: CSVEGQGETQYF.

This clonotype occurred many times. CDR3 nucleotide sequence: TGTGCCAGCAGCTTAGAGCCGACAGATACGCAGTATTTT. It specifies CASSLEPTDTQYF. V usage is TRBV5-4 and J usage is TRBJ2-3; D unclear. V was cut by 2 bases and J by 3 bases, with 7 bases left in between. The CDR3 runs to 13 residues. The germline V gene has CDR1 SGHNT and CDR2 YYREEE (reference sequence).

The chain links TRBV25-1 to TRBJ2-7, with D perhaps assigned TRBD1 or TRBD2 (5 bases each). V lost 4 bases, J lost 5 bases, and 15 bases lay in between. The CDR3 contains 14 residues. Germline CDR1 and CDR2: MGHDK and SYGVNS. CDR3 sequence: CASSGGTATHEQYF. DNA for the CDR3: TGTGCCAGCAGTGGGGGGACGGCGACCCACGAGCAGTACTTC.

This clonotype was observed many times. This chain uses TRBV20-1 with TRBJ1-4, with a possible D match to TRBD1 (5 bases). This CDR3 is 12 amino acids long. Trimming pared 6 bases from V and 8 bases from J, leaving 13 bases between. Germline CDR1 DFQATT, CDR2 SNEGSKA (reference sequence). The CDR3 DNA reads TGCAGTGCCCCTACAGGAGACGAAAAACTGTTTTTT. The encoded protein is CSAPTGDEKLFF.